Each of the 28 T cell receptor beta chains below was sequenced from the same sample in a study of technical replicates of blood from several donors. The repertoire was sequenced with immunoSEQ multiplex PCR; TCRdb's copy has only in-frame clones and lacks some. The sample lists under 65,000 clones, about 93% seen once, with 3.5% to 5% in the top ten. The sequenced sample was PBMCs. Source of these receptors: a human donor in good health. Some clones in this sample may be carry-over from other donors' samples.

The rearrangement joins TRBV12-2 to TRBJ1-6. TRBV12-2 is recorded as a pseudogene. This CDR3 has 20 residues. CDR3 in amino acids: CASRLAVLALGSLGGSPLHF. Here the CDR3 DNA reads TGTGCAAGTCGCTTAGCGGTTCTAGCCCTGGGATCCTTAGGCGGCTCACCCCTCCACTTT.

The V call is TRBV4-3, the J call TRBJ2-5; TRBD2 agrees at 15 bases. The CDR3 is made up of 17 amino acids. From germline, CDR1 is LGHNA and CDR2 YSLEER. The ends lost 4 bases at V and 4 bases at J; junction bases unmatched: 7. CDR3 nucleotide sequence: TGCGCCAGCAGCCTCGGACTAGCGGGAGGGCCGGGAGAGACCCAGTACTTC. Translating it yields CASSLGLAGGPGETQYF.

The chain joins TRBV25-1 to TRBJ2-1; a possible D gene is TRBD1 (5 bases). CDR1 is MGHDK, CDR2 SYGVNS, per germline. The CDR3 has 17 residues. The germline V and J ends were trimmed by 2 bases and 3 bases, with 17 bases remaining between them. In DNA form, the CDR3 reads TGTGCCAGCAGTGAAGAACCAAGTGACAGCTTCTACAATGAGCAGTTCTTC. Translation: CASSEEPSDSFYNEQFF.

The J gene is TRBJ2-7, the V gene TRBV4-1; 11 nucleotides agree with TRBD1. V lost 0 bases and J lost 3; bases outside the gene matches: 4. Germline loops: CDR1 MGHRA, CDR2 YSYEKL. The length of the CDR3 is 16 residues. The CDR3 nucleotides are TGCGCCAGCAGCCAAGATGGGACAGGGGGATACTACGAGCAGTACTTC. Residues: CASSQDGTGGYYEQYF.

The V and J genes are TRBV29-1 and TRBJ2-1; 7 bases are a match to TRBD2. Germline V gene lookup returns CDR1 SQVTM and CDR2 ANQGSEA. The V gene end was trimmed by 7 bases and the J gene end by 6 bases; junction bases not matched to a gene: 0. This CDR3 region has 10 residues. The CDR3 region has the DNA TGCAGCGGGGGGGGCAATGAGCAGTTCTTC. Translated: CSGGGNEQFF.

The chain combines TRBV2 with TRBJ2-3, with 7 positions matching TRBD1. V lost 6 bases, J lost 15 bases, and 12 bases stayed unmatched. The germline gives CDR1 SNHLY, CDR2 FYNNEI. CDR3 length: 12 amino acids. Written as DNA, the CDR3 is TGTGCCAGCAGCCCTTGGACAGGCAGGGGATATTTT. Protein product: CASSPWTGRGYF.

The V gene is TRBV5-8, the J gene TRBJ1-1; D might be TRBD1 (6 bases). CDR3 length: 16 amino acids. From germline, CDR1 is SGHTS and CDR2 YDEGEE. Trimming took 4 bases from V and 0 from J, leaving 16 bases between them. The CDR3 DNA is TGTGCCAGCAGCCGTGACGACAGGCTCATGAACACTGAAGCTTTCTTT. Residues: CASSRDDRLMNTEAFF.

The J gene is TRBJ2-2, the V gene TRBV4-2; D perhaps matches TRBD2 (5 bases). The CDR3 runs to 17 residues. The germline V gene encodes CDR1 LGHNA and CDR2 YNFKEQ. The V end was cut by 2 bases, the J end by 5 bases, with 18 bases between. The CDR3 DNA follows: TGTGCCAGCAGCCAACCCCCCGGCGGGCCAGCGACCGGGGAGCTGTTTTTT. This codes for CASSQPPGGPATGELFF.

The CDR3 is CASRRAHLPFEKLFF. DNA for the CDR3: TGTGCCAGTAGGCGGGCCCACCTCCCCTTCGAAAAACTGTTTTTT. The rearrangement links TRBV19 to TRBJ1-4; D is unresolved. The germline gives CDR1 LNHDA, CDR2 SQIVND (reference sequence). The CDR3 is made up of 15 amino acids. Trimming left V 6 bases short and J 8 bases short, with 19 bases between.

J is TRBJ2-5 and V is TRBV7-6; maybe TRBD1 (6 bases). Trimming shortened V by 0 bases and J by 2 bases, and 13 bases separated the two germline ends. Germline V CDR1 and CDR2: SGHVS, FNYEAQ. The CDR3 is made up of 16 amino acids. The CDR3 sequence: CASSLAGAGEQETQYF. The CDR3 bases are TGTGCCAGCAGCTTAGCGGGGGCAGGAGAACAAGAGACCCAGTACTTC.

The chain recombines TRBV7-2 with TRBJ2-5, with D perhaps TRBD1 (6 bases). Germline CDR1 is SGHTA and CDR2 is FQGNSA. The length of the CDR3 is 16 residues. With 1 base removed from V and 2 bases from J, the gap between germline ends came to 14 bases. CDR3 nucleotides: TGTGCCAGCAGCTTAGTCCCCGGGGACAATCAAGAGACCCAGTACTTC. Amino acids: CASSLVPGDNQETQYF. The full variable domain, completed using reference TRBV7-2 and TRBJ2-5, is GAGVSQSPSNKVTEKGKDVELRCDPISGHTALYWYRQSLGQGLEFLIYFQGNSAPDKSGLPSDRFSAERTGGSVSTLTIQRTQQEDSAVYLCASSLVPGDNQETQYFGPGTRLLVL.

The chain is built from TRBV18 and TRBJ1-1; D remains unclear. Germline V gene lookup returns CDR1 KGHSH and CDR2 LQKENI. The V and J ends lost 2 bases and 7 bases respectively, with 14 bases between them. The CDR3 consists of 14 residues. This CDR3 reads CASSPREGHFEAFF. CDR3 in DNA: TGTGCCAGCTCACCAAGGGAGGGCCACTTTGAAGCTTTCTTT.

The gene calls are TRBV4-3 and TRBJ2-2; 10 nucleotides line up with TRBD1. The CDR3 consists of 15 residues. Germline V gene sequence: CDR1 LGHNA, CDR2 YSLEER. J was trimmed by 7 bases and V by 4 bases; bases with no gene match: 6. The CDR3 protein is CASSLTGGSGGELFF. The CDR3 bases are TGCGCCAGCAGCCTGACAGGGGGCTCGGGCGGGGAGCTGTTTTTT.

The genes are TRBV2 and TRBJ2-1; 15 nucleotides line up with TRBD2. V lost 4 bases, J lost 9 bases, and 4 bases stayed unmatched. Germline V CDR1 and CDR2: SNHLY, FYNNEI. The CDR3 is 15 amino acids. The CDR3 reads CASSAGLAGGFEQFF. In nucleotides, the CDR3 is TGTGCCAGCAGTGCCGGACTAGCGGGGGGGTTTGAGCAGTTCTTC.

In regard to this clone: One end of the junction fails to match germline, which may point to a read error. The genes are TRBV30 and TRBJ2-6; TRBD1 might be the D (5 bases). CDR3 length: 12 residues. Per germline, CDR1 GTSNPN and CDR2 SVGIG (reference sequence). CDR3: CAWETGANVLIF. DNA of the CDR3: TGTGCCTGGGAAACTGGGGCCAACGTCCTGATTTTC. Using reference TRBV30 and TRBJ2-6 for the parts outside the CDR3, the full variable domain is SQTIHQWPATLVQPVGSPLSLECTVEGTSNPNLYWYRQAAGRGLQLLFYSVGIGQISSEVPQNLSASRPQDRQFILSSKKLLLSDSGFYLCAWETGANVLIFGAGSRLTVL.

The chain employs TRBV7-9 and TRBJ1-2; D uncertain. The CDR3 runs 13 residues. V was clipped by 5 bases and J by 4 bases, with 11 bases between them. The germline V gene has CDR1 SEHNR and CDR2 FQNEAQ (reference sequence). DNA of the CDR3: TGTGCCAGCAGCCCATACAGTACCTATGGCTACACCTTC. This sequence encodes CASSPYSTYGYTF. The full variable domain, rest sourced from reference TRBV7-9 and TRBJ1-2, is DTGVSQNPRHKITKRGQNVTFRCDPISEHNRLYWYRQTLGQGPEFLTYFQNEAQLEKSRLLSDRFSAERPKGSFSTLEIQRTEQGDSAMYLCASSPYSTYGYTFGSGTRLTVV.

The gene calls are TRBV6-5 and TRBJ1-2; 8 bases match TRBD1. V was pared by 4 bases and J by 5 bases, with 3 bases of the junction left unmatched. Germline CDR1 is MNHEY and CDR2 is SVGAGI. This CDR3 contains 13 residues. The CDR3 DNA reads as TGTGCCAGCAGTTTGTACAGGGGGTATGGCTACACCTTC. Translating it yields CASSLYRGYGYTF.

The rearrangement links TRBV5-4 to TRBJ1-2; a possible D gene is TRBD1 (5 bases). The CDR3 length is 15 residues. Germline V lookup: CDR1 SGHNT, CDR2 YYREEE (reference sequence). Deletions cut 5 bases from V and 0 bases from J, with 14 bases between. This CDR3 reads CASRYTGSANYGYTF. DNA of the CDR3: TGTGCCAGCAGGTATACAGGTTCAGCTAACTATGGCTACACCTTC. The full variable domain, with the rest looked up from reference TRBV5-4 and TRBJ1-2, is ETGVTQSPTHLIKTRGQQVTLRCSSQSGHNTVSWYQQALGQGPQFIFQYYREEENGRGNFPPRFSGLQFPNYSSELNVNALELDDSALYLCASRYTGSANYGYTFGSGTRLTVV.

The CDR3 region has the DNA TGTGCCAGTACCATGGAGGGACGGTTTCAGCCCCAGCATTTT. Translation: CASTMEGRFQPQHF. The J gene is TRBJ1-5, the V gene TRBV19; D possibly corresponds to TRBD1 (5 bases). CDR1 LNHDA and CDR2 SQIVND come from the germline V gene (reference sequence). This CDR3 has 14 residues. The V and J ends lost 7 bases and 6 bases respectively, with 16 bases between them.

This sequence joins TRBV6-4 and TRBJ1-3; weak D call: TRBD1 (6 bases). V lost 6 bases and J 0 bases, leaving 15 bases between the germline ends. CDR1 and CDR2 from the germline V gene are MRHNA and SNTAGT. The CDR3 covers 16 residues. The CDR3 loop is CASRGGSKFSGNTIYF. Here the CDR3 DNA reads TGTGCCAGCAGAGGGGGAAGTAAATTCTCTGGAAACACCATATATTTT.

The chain recombines TRBV5-1 with TRBJ2-1, with 13 bases that match TRBD2. The CDR3 spans 15 residues. The V and J ends lost 5 bases and 9 bases, in that order; junction bases with no gene match: 8. CDR1 and CDR2 (germline): SGHRS, YFSETQ. CDR3 sequence: CASSYTSGGAGEQFF. The CDR3 DNA reads TGCGCCAGCAGTTACACTAGCGGGGGGGCGGGTGAGCAGTTCTTC.

V is TRBV4-1 and J is TRBJ2-1, with D uncertain. V dropped 0 bases and J dropped 4 bases, with 13 bases sitting between them. The CDR3 runs to 16 residues. CDR1 MGHRA and CDR2 YSYEKL come from the germline V gene. CDR3 sequence reads: CASSQELSAFYNEQFF. CDR3 DNA sequence: TGCGCCAGCAGCCAAGAGTTGAGCGCTTTTTACAATGAGCAGTTCTTC.

This clone was counted once. The chain employs TRBV12-5 and TRBJ1-1; 9 positions match TRBD1. The V segment lost 2 bases and the J segment 5 bases; nucleotides outside the gene matches: 9. Germline CDR1 is LGHNT and CDR2 is FRNRAP. CDR3 size: 16 residues. The chain's CDR3 is CASGLIWTGERTEAFF. Here the CDR3 DNA reads TGTGCTAGTGGTTTGATCTGGACAGGGGAGAGAACTGAAGCTTTCTTT.

The chain is built from TRBV13 and TRBJ2-2, with 15 nucleotides matching TRBD2. The CDR3 loop spans 19 amino acids. The V gene end was trimmed by 6 bases and the J gene end by 4 bases; junction bases not matched to a gene: 12. Per germline, CDR1 PRHDT and CDR2 FYEKMQ (reference sequence). The CDR3 coding sequence is TGTGCCAGCAGGGACGGGACTAGCGGGAGGCCGCAGCTCACCGGGGAGCTGTTTTTT. The encoded protein is CASRDGTSGRPQLTGELFF.

DNA of the CDR3: TGCAGCGTCGAAACAGGAGCCACCATGTATGGCTACACCTTC. Protein sequence: CSVETGATMYGYTF. The chain has TRBV29-1 and TRBJ1-2; possibly TRBD1 for D (5 bases). Trimming took 6 bases from V and 5 from J, leaving 19 bases between them. The CDR3 spans 14 residues. Germline V gene lookup returns CDR1 SQVTM and CDR2 ANQGSEA.

V gene TRBV30 combines with J gene TRBJ2-7; 10 bases map to TRBD1. V gave up 6 bases and J gave up 3 bases; unmatched junction bases: 2. CDR3 length equals 12 residues. CDR1 GTSNPN and CDR2 SVGIG come from the germline V gene (reference sequence). CDR3: CACDRGLYEQYF. CDR3 DNA: TGTGCCTGCGACAGGGGGCTCTACGAGCAGTACTTC. Variable domain in full (rest from reference TRBV30 and TRBJ2-7): SQTIHQWPATLVQPVGSPLSLECTVEGTSNPNLYWYRQAAGRGLQLLFYSVGIGQISSEVPQNLSASRPQDRQFILSSKKLLLSDSGFYLCACDRGLYEQYFGPGTRLTVT.

The chain employs TRBV9 and TRBJ2-2; 7 bases map to TRBD1. The CDR3 spans 14 residues. V was pared by 7 bases and J by 1 base, with 4 bases of the junction left unmatched. Germline loops: CDR1 SGDLS, CDR2 YYNGEE. CDR3 loop: CASSGQQNTGELFF. The CDR3 DNA reads as TGTGCCAGCTCGGGACAGCAGAACACCGGGGAGCTGTTTTTT.

This rearrangement joins TRBV27 to TRBJ2-2; D is perhaps TRBD2 (6 bases). The CDR3 sequence is 14 residues long. In germline, CDR1 is MNHEY, CDR2 SMNVEV (reference sequence). The V gene lost 7 bases and the J gene lost 7 bases, with 16 bases spanning the gap. The CDR3 loop is CASTEGLTRGELFF. CDR3 sequence (DNA): TGTGCCAGCACCGAGGGACTGACGCGCGGGGAGCTGTTTTTT.